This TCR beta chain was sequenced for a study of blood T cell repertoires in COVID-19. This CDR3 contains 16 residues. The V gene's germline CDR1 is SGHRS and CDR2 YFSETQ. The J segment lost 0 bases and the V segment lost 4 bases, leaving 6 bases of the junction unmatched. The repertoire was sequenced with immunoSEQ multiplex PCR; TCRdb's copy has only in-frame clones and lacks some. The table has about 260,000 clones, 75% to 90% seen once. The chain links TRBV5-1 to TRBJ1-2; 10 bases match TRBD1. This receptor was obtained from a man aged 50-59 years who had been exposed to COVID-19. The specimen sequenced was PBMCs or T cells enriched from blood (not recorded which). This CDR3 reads CASSRDRGSANYGYTF. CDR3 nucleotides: TGCGCCAGCAGCCGGGACAGGGGCTCAGCTAACTATGGCTACACCTTC.